What follows describes a single T cell receptor beta chain. Its antigen is not identified. The data derive from a study of cytomegalovirus exposure and HLA in healthy donors. Findings and limits, study-wide: Segments of the TCR beta V type were, in most cases, productive about 90% or about 30% of the time in an earlier analysis. Information on immune exposure was restricted to one variable (CMV serostatus). Several top significant clusters appeared, in a later analysis, to be linked to common viral pathogens.

With 60 Vbeta and 13 Jbeta primers, the PCR was carried out. TCRdb keeps only in-frame clones here, not all; method: immunoSEQ multiplex PCR. The repertoire table contains some 130,000 clones. Trimming removed 7 bases from V and 0 bases from J, with 15 bases in between. CDR1 and CDR2 from the germline V gene are SNHLY and FYNNEI. The CDR3 length is 15 residues. The sequenced sample consisted of PBMCs. This clonotype was obtained from a woman in her forties in good health and CMV-seropositive. J is TRBJ1-2 and V is TRBV2; possibly TRBD1 for D (5 bases). CDR3 loop: CASTRDLLPNYGYTF. The CDR3 nucleotides read TGTGCCAGCACAAGGGACTTATTACCTAACTATGGCTACACCTTC. The full variable domain, completed using reference TRBV2 and TRBJ1-2, is EPEVTQTPSHQVTQMGQEVILRCVPISNHLYFYWYRQILGQKVEFLVSFYNNEISEKSEIFDDQFSVERPDGSNFTLKIRSTKLEDSAMYFCASTRDLLPNYGYTFGSGTRLTVV.